The sequence of this T cell receptor beta chain was determined in a study of T cells in Graves' hyperthyroidism and ophthalmopathy. This clonotype has only a few counts. From approximately 9.5 ml of fresh peripheral blood, PBMCs were isolated. Germline lookup yields CDR1 SGHTA and CDR2 FQGNSA. The CDR3 is 13 residues long. V was clipped by 5 bases and J by 12 bases, with 18 bases between them. Using RNA transcripts as the source, TCR beta CDR3 regions were amplified. HTBI primers were used for first-round RT-PCR of the TCR CDR3. TCRdb passed the multiplex PCR reads through MiXCR, listing each CDR3 protein once. This sample has fewer than 800,000 distinct CDR3 sequences, with roughly 15% found just once.

V and J are TRBV7-2 and TRBJ2-3; no reliable D call. The sequence derives from a man aged 18 to 29 with Graves' hyperthyroidism. The sample comprised blood. CDR3 in DNA: TGTGCCAGCAGCCCCTACTCGGTTCTGGGTCAGTATTTT. It translates to CASSPYSVLGQYF.